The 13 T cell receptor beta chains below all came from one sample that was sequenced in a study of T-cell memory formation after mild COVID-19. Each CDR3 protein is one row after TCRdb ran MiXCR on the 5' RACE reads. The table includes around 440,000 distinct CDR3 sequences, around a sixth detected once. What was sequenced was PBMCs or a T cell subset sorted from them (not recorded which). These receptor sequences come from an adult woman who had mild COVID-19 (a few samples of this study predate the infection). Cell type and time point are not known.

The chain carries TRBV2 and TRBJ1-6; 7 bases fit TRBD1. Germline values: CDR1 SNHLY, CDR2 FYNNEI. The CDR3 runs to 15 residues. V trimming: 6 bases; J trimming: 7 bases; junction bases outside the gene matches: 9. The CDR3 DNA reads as TGTGCCAGCAGCCCGACAGGGTATCAGAATTCACCCCTCCACTTT. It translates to CASSPTGYQNSPLHF.

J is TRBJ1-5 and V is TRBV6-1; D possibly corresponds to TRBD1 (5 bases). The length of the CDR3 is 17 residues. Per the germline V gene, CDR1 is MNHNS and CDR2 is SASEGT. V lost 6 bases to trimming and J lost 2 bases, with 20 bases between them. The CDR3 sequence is CASRRVGVGAGNQPQHF. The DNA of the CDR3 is TGTGCCAGCAGGAGGGTAGGAGTAGGGGCCGGCAATCAGCCCCAGCATTTT.

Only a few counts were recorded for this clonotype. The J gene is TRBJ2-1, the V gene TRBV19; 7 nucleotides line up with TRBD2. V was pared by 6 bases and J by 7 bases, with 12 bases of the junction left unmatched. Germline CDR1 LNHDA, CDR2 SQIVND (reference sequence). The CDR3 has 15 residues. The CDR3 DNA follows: TGTGCCAGTAGATATCGATGGGGGGGTTTGAATGAGCAGTTCTTC. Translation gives CASRYRWGGLNEQFF.

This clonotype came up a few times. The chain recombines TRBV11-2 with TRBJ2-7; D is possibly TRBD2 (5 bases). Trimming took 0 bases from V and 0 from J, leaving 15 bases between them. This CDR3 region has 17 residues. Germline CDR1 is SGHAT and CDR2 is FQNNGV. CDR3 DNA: TGTGCCAGCAGCTTAGAACGGTTGAGCGGCGCCTCCTACGAGCAGTACTTC. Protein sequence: CASSLERLSGASYEQYF.

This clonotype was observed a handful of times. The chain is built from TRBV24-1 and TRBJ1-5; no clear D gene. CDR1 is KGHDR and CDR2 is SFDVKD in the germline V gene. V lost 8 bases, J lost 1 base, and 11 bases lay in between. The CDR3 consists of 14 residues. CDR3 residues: CATTPDGSNQPQHF. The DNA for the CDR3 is TGTGCCACCACTCCCGACGGAAGCAATCAGCCCCAGCATTTT.

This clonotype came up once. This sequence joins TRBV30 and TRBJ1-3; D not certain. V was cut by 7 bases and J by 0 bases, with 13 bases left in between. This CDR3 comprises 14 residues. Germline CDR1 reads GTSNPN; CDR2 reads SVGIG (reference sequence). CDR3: CASRTGSSGNTIYF. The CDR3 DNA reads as TGTGCCTCCCGAACGGGGAGCTCTGGAAACACCATATATTTT.

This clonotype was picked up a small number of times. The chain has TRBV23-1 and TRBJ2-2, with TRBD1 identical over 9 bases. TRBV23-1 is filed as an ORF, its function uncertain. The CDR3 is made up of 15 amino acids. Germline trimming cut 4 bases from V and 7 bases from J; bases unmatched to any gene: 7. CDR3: CASSLRDREVGELFF. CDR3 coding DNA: TGCGCCAGCAGTCTGCGGGACAGGGAGGTCGGGGAGCTGTTTTTT.

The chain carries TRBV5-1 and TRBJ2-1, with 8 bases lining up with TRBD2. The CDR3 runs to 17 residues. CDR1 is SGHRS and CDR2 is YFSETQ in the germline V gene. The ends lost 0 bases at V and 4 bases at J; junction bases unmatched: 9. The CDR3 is CASSLVGLAGWYNEQFF. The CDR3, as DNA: TGCGCCAGCAGCTTGGTCGGGCTAGCGGGTTGGTACAATGAGCAGTTCTTC.

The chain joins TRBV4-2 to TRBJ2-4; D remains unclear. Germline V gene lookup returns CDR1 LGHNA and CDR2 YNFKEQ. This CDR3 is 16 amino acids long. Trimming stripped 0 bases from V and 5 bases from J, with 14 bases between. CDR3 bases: TGTGCCAGCAGCCAAGACTTAGGACGGCCGGAAAACATTCAGTACTTC. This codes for CASSQDLGRPENIQYF.

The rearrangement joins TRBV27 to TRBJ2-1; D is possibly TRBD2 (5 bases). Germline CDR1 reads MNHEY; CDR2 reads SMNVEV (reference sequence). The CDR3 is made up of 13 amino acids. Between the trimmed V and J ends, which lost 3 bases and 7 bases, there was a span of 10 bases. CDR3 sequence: CASSFYRGNEQFF. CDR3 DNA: TGTGCCAGCAGTTTTTATCGAGGGAATGAGCAGTTCTTC.

CDR3 nucleotides: TGCAGTGCTCTGGGACAGGGAAACGGCTATGGCTACACCTTC. Translated, it gives CSALGQGNGYGYTF. This chain links TRBV20-1 with TRBJ1-2; 9 positions match TRBD1. With V trimmed by 5 bases and J by 4 bases, 8 bases remained unmatched. Germline loops: CDR1 DFQATT, CDR2 SNEGSKA (reference sequence). There are 14 residues in the CDR3.

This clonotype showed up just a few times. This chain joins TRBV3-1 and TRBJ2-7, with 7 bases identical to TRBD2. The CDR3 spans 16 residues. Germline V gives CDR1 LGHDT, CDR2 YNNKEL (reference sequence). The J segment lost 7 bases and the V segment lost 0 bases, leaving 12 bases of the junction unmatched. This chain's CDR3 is CASSQDLVLAGSEQYF. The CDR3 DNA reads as TGTGCCAGCAGCCAAGATCTGGTCTTAGCGGGTTCGGAGCAGTACTTC.

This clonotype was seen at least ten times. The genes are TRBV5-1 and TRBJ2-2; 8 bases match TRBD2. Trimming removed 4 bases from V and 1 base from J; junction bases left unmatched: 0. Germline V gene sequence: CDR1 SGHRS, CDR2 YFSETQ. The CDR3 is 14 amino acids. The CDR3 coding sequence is TGCGCCAGCAGCACTAGCGGGAACACCGGGGAGCTGTTTTTT. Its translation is CASSTSGNTGELFF.